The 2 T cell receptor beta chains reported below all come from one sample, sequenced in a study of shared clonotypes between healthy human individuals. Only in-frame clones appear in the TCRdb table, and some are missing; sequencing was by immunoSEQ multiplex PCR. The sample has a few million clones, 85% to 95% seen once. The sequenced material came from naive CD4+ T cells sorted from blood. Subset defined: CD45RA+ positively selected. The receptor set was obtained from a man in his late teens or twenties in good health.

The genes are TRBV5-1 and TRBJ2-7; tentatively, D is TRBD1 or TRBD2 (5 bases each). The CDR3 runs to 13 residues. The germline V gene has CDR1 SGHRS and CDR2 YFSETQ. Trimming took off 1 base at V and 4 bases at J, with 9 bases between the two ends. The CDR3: CASSLMGEYEQYF. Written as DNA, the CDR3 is TGCGCCAGCAGCTTGATGGGGGAGTACGAGCAGTACTTC.

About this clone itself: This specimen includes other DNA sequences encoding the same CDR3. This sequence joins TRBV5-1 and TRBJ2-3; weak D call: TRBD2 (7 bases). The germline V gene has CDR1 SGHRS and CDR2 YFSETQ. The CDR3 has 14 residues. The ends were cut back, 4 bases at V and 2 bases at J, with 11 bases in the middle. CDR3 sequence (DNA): TGCGCCAGCAGCGGGGGGGCCCTCACAGATACGCAGTATTTT. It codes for CASSGGALTDTQYF.